Each of the 30 T cell receptor beta chains below was sequenced from the same sample in a study of T cell repertoires in cytomegalovirus infection. Which antigens these TCRs recognize remains unknown. MiXCR was run by TCRdb on the reads, yielding one entry per CDR3 protein. The sample lists about 900,000 distinct CDR3 sequences, around a third seen once, with over 12% in the top ten. The sample here was cultured CD8+ T cells from PBMCs, taken from culture after CMV antigen stimulation. The receptors were sampled from a human donor in good health (CMV status not recorded). Some clones in this sample may be carry-over from other donors' samples.

There are a few counts of this clonotype. This chain connects TRBV12-3 or TRBV12-4 to TRBJ1-1; perhaps TRBD1 as D (5 bases). The CDR3 has 13 residues. Deletions cut 0 bases from V and 3 bases from J, with 5 bases between. CDR3 nucleotides: TGTGCCAGCAGTTTAGCCAGGGACACTGAAGCTTTCTTT. This sequence encodes CASSLARDTEAFF.

This clonotype was detected only a few times. The chain links TRBV7-9 to TRBJ2-5; 13 nucleotides match TRBD2. This CDR3 is 15 amino acids long. Germline assignment: CDR1 SEHNR and CDR2 FQNEAQ (reference sequence). V was pared by 5 bases and J by 6 bases, with 6 bases of the junction left unmatched. As DNA, the CDR3 is TGTGCCAGCAGCCCACTAGCGGGGGGGAAACAGACCCAGTACTTC. The encoded protein is CASSPLAGGKQTQYF.

This clonotype was observed at least ten times. CDR3 protein: CASSLAGSPSYEQYV. The CDR3 DNA reads TGTGCCAGCAGCTTAGCCGGGTCCCCATCCTACGAGCAGTACGTC. J is TRBJ2-7 and V is TRBV7-8; D not resolved. This CDR3 region has 15 residues. Germline-derived CDR1 and CDR2 are SGHVS and FQNEAQ. Trimming pared 0 bases from V and 1 base from J, leaving 10 bases between.

V and J are TRBV12-3 or TRBV12-4 and TRBJ1-5, with 7 bases lining up with TRBD1. The CDR3 is made up of 17 amino acids. With V trimmed by 6 bases and J by 5 bases, 16 bases remained unmatched. The CDR3: CASRAGEAGGRDQPQHF. CDR3 bases: TGTGCCAGCAGAGCCGGGGAGGCAGGGGGTAGGGATCAGCCCCAGCATTTT.

This clonotype was seen only a few times. The chain carries TRBV4-1 and TRBJ2-3; 9 nucleotides line up with TRBD1. From germline, CDR1 is MGHRA and CDR2 YSYEKL. This CDR3 contains 19 residues. Germline trimming cut 3 bases from V and 4 bases from J; bases unmatched to any gene: 17. As DNA, the CDR3 is TGCGCCAGCAGCCACAAGCAGCCTCTGGACAGGGGACTATCAGATACGCAGTATTTT. This gives the protein CASSHKQPLDRGLSDTQYF.

This clonotype occurred many times. The genes are TRBV7-6 and TRBJ2-1; D perhaps matches TRBD2 (6 bases). Germline V gene lookup returns CDR1 SGHVS and CDR2 FNYEAQ. The V and J ends lost 4 bases and 5 bases respectively, with 12 bases between them. The CDR3 length is 14 residues. CDR3 sequence reads: CASSSRDLHNEQFF. The CDR3 DNA is TGTGCCAGCAGCTCCCGGGACTTGCACAATGAGCAGTTCTTC.

This clonotype appeared many times. The J gene is TRBJ2-1, the V gene TRBV6-2 or TRBV6-3; TRBD1 matches 10 bases. The CDR3 totals 14 residues. Germline V lookup: CDR1 MNHEY, CDR2 SVGEGT. V lost 6 bases and J lost 4; bases outside the gene matches: 3. CDR3 nucleotide sequence: TGTGCCAGCAGACCGGGACAGGGGTACAATGAGCAGTTCTTC. Protein sequence: CASRPGQGYNEQFF.

The chain recombines TRBV2 with TRBJ1-1; D may be TRBD1 (5 bases). Germline V CDR1 and CDR2: SNHLY, FYNNEI. The CDR3 covers 12 residues. Trimming left V 4 bases short and J 11 bases short, with 14 bases between. Here the CDR3 reads CASSGRMGEAFF. The DNA of the CDR3 is TGTGCCAGCAGTGGACGTATGGGGGAGGCTTTCTTT.

The count of this clonotype is one. It may be a read error: a sequence one base away is much more abundant. The genes are TRBV12-3 or TRBV12-4 and TRBJ2-5; 9 bases match TRBD1. There are 15 residues in the CDR3. V shed 7 bases and J 0 bases; nucleotides not matched to a gene: 6. CDR3 sequence: CASNRDREDQETQYF. The CDR3 nucleotides are TGTGCCAGCAACCGGGACAGGGAGGACCAAGAGACCCAGTACTTC.

The V and J genes are TRBV5-1 and TRBJ2-5; possibly TRBD1 or TRBD2 for D (5 bases each). The CDR3 contains 17 residues. Looked up from germline, CDR1 is SGHRS and CDR2 is YFSETQ. Between the trimmed V and J ends, which lost 1 base and 0 bases, there was a span of 16 bases. The CDR3 DNA reads TGCGCCAGCAGCTTGCAGGGACCAGATACGTACCAAGAGACCCAGTACTTC. Translation gives CASSLQGPDTYQETQYF.

The chain couples TRBV19 to TRBJ2-5; D uncertain. Trimming took off 7 bases at V and 4 bases at J, with 13 bases between the two ends. The CDR3 runs 13 residues. The germline V gene has CDR1 LNHDA and CDR2 SQIVND (reference sequence). The CDR3 DNA reads TGTGCCAGTAAGGCCGGCCTGGGAGAGACCCAGTACTTC. Translating gives CASKAGLGETQYF. The entire variable domain, with the rest obtained from reference TRBV19 and TRBJ2-5, is as follows: DGGITQSPKYLFRKEGQNVTLSCEQNLNHDAMYWYRQDPGQGLRLIYYSQIVNDFQKGDIAEGYSVSREKKESFPLTVTSAQKNPTAFYLCASKAGLGETQYFGPGTRLLVL.

This clonotype was seen many times. The rearrangement uses TRBV12-3 or TRBV12-4 and TRBJ1-2; D is unclear. V shed 2 bases and J shed 1 base, with 14 bases lying between them. The CDR3 loop spans 16 amino acids. The CDR3 region is CASSLRSIGDNYGYTF. CDR3 sequence (DNA): TGTGCCAGCAGTTTACGGTCGATTGGGGATAACTATGGCTACACCTTC.

On this clonotype: An end of the junction differs from the germline gene, which may be a read error. The V call is TRBV15, the J call TRBJ2-2; a weak D match, TRBD1 (5 bases). The CDR3 runs 19 residues. Germline V CDR1 and CDR2: LNHNV, YYDKDF (reference sequence). CDR3 sequence: CATSRDPHRPTANAGELFF. The CDR3 DNA reads as TGTGCCACCAGCAGAGATCCCCACAGGCCTACAGCGAACGCCGGGGAGCTGTTTTTT. Full variable domain (rest looked up from reference TRBV15 and TRBJ2-2): DAMVIQNPRYQVTQFGKPVTLSCSQTLNHNVMYWYQQKSSQAPKLLFHYYDKDFNNEADTPDNFQSRRPNTSFCFLDIRSPGLGDTAMYLCATSRDPHRPTANAGELFFGEGSRLTVL.

The CDR3 DNA reads TGTGCCAGTAGTAACAGGACCGGGGCCAACGTCCTGACTTTC. Amino acids: CASSNRTGANVLTF. The rearrangement links TRBV19 to TRBJ2-6; weak D call: TRBD1 (5 bases). V shed 4 bases and J shed 4 bases, with 8 bases lying between them. Germline-derived CDR1 and CDR2 are LNHDA and SQIVND (reference sequence). CDR3 length: 14 amino acids. Full variable domain (missing parts from reference TRBV19 and TRBJ2-6): DGGITQSPKYLFRKEGQNVTLSCEQNLNHDAMYWYRQDPGQGLRLIYYSQIVNDFQKGDIAEGYSVSREKKESFPLTVTSAQKNPTAFYLCASSNRTGANVLTFGAGSRLTVL.

Points on this clonotype: A much larger clone is a single base away; this may be a read error. The CDR3 is CAGKGAVGTEAFF. The DNA for the CDR3 is TGTGCCGGCAAGGGGGCCGTAGGCACTGAAGCTTTCTTT. The chain is built from TRBV28 and TRBJ1-1, with 7 bases identical to TRBD1. The CDR3 totals 13 residues. The J segment lost 4 bases and the V segment lost 11 bases, leaving 10 bases of the junction unmatched. Germline V CDR1 and CDR2: MDHEN, SYDVKM.

This rearrangement joins TRBV10-3 to TRBJ2-1; 12 bases align to TRBD1. V lost 5 bases and J lost 7; bases outside the gene matches: 9. Germline values: CDR1 ENHRY, CDR2 SYGVKD. The CDR3 totals 16 residues. The CDR3 is CAISTLRDRGRNEQFF. In nucleotides, the CDR3 is TGTGCCATCAGTACACTTCGGGACAGGGGGCGTAATGAGCAGTTCTTC.

Only a few counts were recorded for this clonotype. The chain joins TRBV6-2 or TRBV6-3 to TRBJ1-1; the match to TRBD1 covers 12 bases. This CDR3 has 15 amino acids. CDR1 is MNHEY, CDR2 SVGEGT, per germline. Trimming took 5 bases from V and 4 from J; bases not matched to a gene: 5. CDR3 coding DNA: TGTGCCAGCAGTGGCACGGGACAGGGGGCCACTGAAGCTTTCTTT. It translates to CASSGTGQGATEAFF.

This chain joins TRBV10-3 and TRBJ2-1, with TRBD2 matching 9 bases. The germline V gene has CDR1 ENHRY and CDR2 SYGVKD. This CDR3 is built from 15 residues. With V trimmed by 4 bases and J by 6 bases, 7 bases remained unmatched. CDR3 amino acids: CAISVRLAVANEQFF. CDR3 nucleotides: TGTGCCATCAGTGTTCGACTAGCGGTGGCCAATGAGCAGTTCTTC.

The chain carries TRBV20-1 and TRBJ2-7; maybe TRBD2 (5 bases). This CDR3 spans 13 amino acids. The ends were cut back, 8 bases at V and 0 bases at J, with 14 bases in the middle. CDR1 DFQATT and CDR2 SNEGSKA come from the germline V gene (reference sequence). CDR3 residues: CSTRRESSYEQYV. In nucleotides, the CDR3 is TGCAGTACCAGAAGGGAGAGCTCCTACGAGCAGTACGTC.

This clonotype was seen a few times. The V gene is TRBV6-5, the J gene TRBJ2-3; no reliable D call. CDR1 is MNHEY, CDR2 SVGAGI, per germline. The ends were cut back, 0 bases at V and 1 base at J, with 11 bases in the middle. The CDR3 contains 16 residues. The CDR3 DNA reads TGTGCCAGCAGTTACTCGATCGGTGGCGGCACAGATACGCAGTATTTT. Encoded protein: CASSYSIGGGTDTQYF.

The chain uses TRBV28 and TRBJ2-3; D is undetermined. The CDR3 is 14 residues long. Trimming stripped 4 bases from V and 2 bases from J, with 10 bases between. Germline CDR1 is MDHEN and CDR2 is SYDVKM. The CDR3 loop is CASSSSWSTDTQYF. In DNA, the CDR3 is TGTGCCAGCAGTTCATCTTGGTCCACAGATACGCAGTATTTT.

This clonotype was observed many times. The chain joins TRBV7-8 to TRBJ2-2, with 11 nucleotides matching TRBD2. After removal of 5 bases from V and 3 bases from J, the junction contained 8 bases not matched to a gene. Germline lookup yields CDR1 SGHVS and CDR2 FQNEAQ. This CDR3 is built from 17 residues. CDR3 sequence (DNA): TGTGCCAGCAGCCCCCTCCTAGCGGGGGGTGACACCGGGGAGCTGTTTTTT. It specifies CASSPLLAGGDTGELFF.

This clonotype was counted at least ten times. The chain combines TRBV7-8 with TRBJ2-1; TRBD1 is a possible D gene (6 bases). V was pared by 0 bases and J by 3 bases, with 9 bases between. CDR3 length: 15 residues. Germline V CDR1 and CDR2: SGHVS, FQNEAQ. The CDR3 loop is CASSLAGAYYNEQFF. Here the CDR3 DNA reads TGTGCCAGCAGCTTAGCGGGGGCCTACTACAATGAGCAGTTCTTC.

A few counts support this clonotype. The chain recombines TRBV2 with TRBJ2-7; D call uncertain. Trimming took off 3 bases at V and 2 bases at J, with 17 bases between the two ends. Per germline, CDR1 SNHLY and CDR2 FYNNEI. The CDR3 consists of 16 residues. CDR3 loop: CASSEASLSLPYEQYF. As DNA, the CDR3 is TGTGCCAGCAGTGAGGCGTCCCTGTCCCTGCCCTACGAGCAGTACTTC.

This chain connects TRBV10-3 to TRBJ1-2, with 8 bases fitting TRBD1. Germline V gene data show CDR1 as ENHRY and CDR2 as SYGVKD. The CDR3 is 14 amino acids. The V and J ends lost 0 bases and 7 bases, in that order; junction bases with no gene match: 4. Here the CDR3 reads CAISESTGASGYTF. The CDR3 bases are TGTGCCATCAGTGAGTCGACAGGGGCTTCTGGCTACACCTTC.

This chain connects TRBV15 to TRBJ1-1; possible D gene TRBD1, 5 bases. Trimming removed 0 bases at V and 6 bases at J, with 8 bases between. Germline V gene lookup returns CDR1 LNHNV and CDR2 YYDKDF (reference sequence). The CDR3 spans 13 residues. Written as DNA, the CDR3 is TGTGCCACCAGCAGAGATCGAGGGGCTGAAGCTTTCTTT. This codes for CATSRDRGAEAFF.

The chain couples TRBV5-6 to TRBJ1-5; perhaps TRBD1 as D (5 bases). The germline V and J ends were trimmed by 0 bases and 2 bases, with 9 bases remaining between them. The germline V gene encodes CDR1 SGHDT and CDR2 YYEEEE. This CDR3 is 15 amino acids long. The CDR3 nucleotides read TGTGCCAGCAGCTTGGGAGGGGTGCGCAATCAGCCCCAGCATTTT. Translating it yields CASSLGGVRNQPQHF.

V usage is TRBV20-1 and J usage is TRBJ1-5; D call uncertain. The V and J ends lost 6 bases and 3 bases respectively, with 15 bases between them. CDR1 DFQATT and CDR2 SNEGSKA come from the germline V gene (reference sequence). This CDR3 contains 14 residues. CDR3 nucleotides: TGCAGTGCCCTAGGATGGGTGGACAATCAGCCCCAGCATTTT. Translation: CSALGWVDNQPQHF.

The chain links TRBV5-4 to TRBJ1-2, with a weak D call TRBD1 (6 bases). This CDR3 spans 12 amino acids. Trimming removed 7 bases from V and 6 bases from J, with 13 bases in between. Germline lookup yields CDR1 SGHNT and CDR2 YYREEE (reference sequence). The CDR3 DNA reads TGTGCCAGCGAGGGGGGTTCTGATGGCTACACCTTC. As protein: CASEGGSDGYTF. The whole variable domain, filled in from reference TRBV5-4 and TRBJ1-2, reads ETGVTQSPTHLIKTRGQQVTLRCSSQSGHNTVSWYQQALGQGPQFIFQYYREEENGRGNFPPRFSGLQFPNYSSELNVNALELDDSALYLCASEGGSDGYTFGSGTRLTVV.

This chain connects TRBV9 to TRBJ1-3, with D possibly being TRBD1 (5 bases). Germline V gene sequence: CDR1 SGDLS, CDR2 YYNGEE. This CDR3 region has 14 residues. With 3 bases removed from V and 0 bases from J, the gap between germline ends came to 7 bases. CDR3 region: CASSGGASGNTIYF. The CDR3 region has the DNA TGTGCCAGCAGCGGAGGGGCCTCTGGAAACACCATATATTTT. The variable domain in full, completed from reference TRBV9 and TRBJ1-3, reads DSGVTQTPKHLITATGQRVTLRCSPRSGDLSVYWYQQSLDQGLQFLIQYYNGEERAKGNILERFSAQQFPDLHSELNLSSLELGDSALYFCASSGGASGNTIYFGEGSWLTVV.